The source of this T cell receptor (beta chain) is a study of post-analysis software for immune sequencing data. About the study: The disease courses spanned relapsing-remitting, secondary progressive and progressive-relapsing forms of multiple sclerosis. Study results and limitations: Normalized Chao1 diversity was significantly reduced in patients versus controls. There were roughly five TRBV segments more frequent in patients than controls, and TRBV5-6, TRBV5-1 and TRBV20-1 were among them.

This clonotype was recorded a few times. Antigen specificity is unknown. Incorporated into the TCR beta cDNA libraries were unique molecular identifiers, which served to reduce PCR and sequencing biases. The source material, about 0.95 to 10 million T cells, gave rise to 500,000 or so cDNA molecules. MiXCR, applied by TCRdb to the PCR reads, yields one record per CDR3 protein. Of more than 500,000 distinct CDR3 sequences in the sample, approximately 34% are singletons; the top ten hold 6%. Germline values: CDR1 LNHNV, CDR2 YYDKDF (reference sequence). V was cut by 5 bases and J by 3 bases, with 5 bases left in between. This CDR3 region has 11 residues.

The receptor comes from a girl aged 2-17 years with multiple sclerosis. Sequenced material: blood. The chain combines TRBV15 with TRBJ2-7; D is unclear. The CDR3 reads CATSGNYEQYF. In DNA, the CDR3 is TGTGCCACCAGCGGAAACTACGAGCAGTACTTC.